This TCR beta chain was recorded in a study of shared clonotypes between healthy human individuals (dated by TCRdb to the early 2020s). With regard to the full study: A few men and two women, aged 18 to 49 years, made up the cohort. Per donor, three plates each were used for CD4 naive and CD4 memory, two for CD8 naive, and one for CD8 memory. The study deeply sequenced blood TCR repertoires of about 5 healthy adults to estimate repertoire size and the extent of clonotype sharing between individuals. To increase sequencing depth and limit assay-specific biases, TCR repertoire library preparation and sequencing were carried out by different laboratories using diverse techniques. Between about 0.85 and 8.9 billion PBMCs per donor were obtained by leukapheresis.

TCR CDR3 regions were amplified from genomic DNA by multiplex PCR using the deep immunoSEQ assay. Genomic DNA extracted from each cell subset was distributed evenly over all wells of several immunoSEQ 96-well plates, and each plate served as one replicate. Each replicate PCR for sorted subsets received around 200 ng genomic DNA, equal to 28,000 or so T cell genomes. Purified libraries were measured with a Qubit 3.0 fluorometer, size-checked on a Bioanalyzer 2100, and measured again with the KAPA Library Quantification kit. A separate single-read 150-cycle Illumina NextSeq 550 flow cell was used to sequence each immunoSEQ 96-well plate. Processing in the source paper ran as follows. Because the immunoSEQ output included only junctional sequences and no quality scores, the filtering could not be the same as the filtering used for full-length reads. Sequences were annotated with PyIR, a Python wrapper for IgBLAST v1.9, using IMGT germline references to assign V/J genes and CDR3. Any read was removed if the V/J assignment was weak (E-value above 1e-6), the CDR3 was missing, or the read contained stop codons, out-of-frame junctions, or ambiguous translated residues. A V3J clonotype was defined by an identical inferred V gene, J gene, and CDR3 amino acid sequence. Percentage overlap between repertoires was computed as shared unique clonotypes divided by the size of the smaller repertoire. Richness of each repertoire was evaluated using RTK rarefaction, the Chao1 estimator, and Recon v2.1 estimates of unobserved clonotypes. OLGA was used to compute generation probabilities for all TCRbeta clonotypes that the gDNA method yielded from four donors. The table comes from immuneACCESS by way of TCRdb, which keeps in-frame sequences with V and J called. Part of the clones is missing from these tables; in studies checked, under half for an unresolved V gene and the rest for unknown reasons. V and J calls and clone size follow that table, whereas D and trimming were derived from the DNA. Counted in this sample were some 980,000 clones; approximately 76% of them appeared once. The top ten clones comprise about 1.5% of the sample.

CDR1 and CDR2 (SGHRS, YFSETQ) derive from the germline V gene. Reading from cysteine to phenylalanine, the CDR3 counts 13 amino acids. Here the CDR3 DNA is all that survives: 39 bases in frame from base 1. Trimming costs V 4 bases and J 0 bases, and their ends lie 8 bases apart. Results the study describes overall, beyond this receptor: The small number of donors limited the genetic and exposure-history diversity represented. Compared with non-shared clonotypes, clonotypes shared by all four sorted-subset donors had higher generation probabilities. When a handful of donors were compared, the shared fraction of clonotypes was about 5% for naive CD4, around 4% for naive CD8, roughly 2.5% for memory CD4, and 0.4% for memory CD8. Sampling was restricted to blood, and TCR repertoires in tissue are likely to differ from TCR repertoires in blood. Pairwise subsampling indicated that sequencing depth was expected to affect the degree of clonotype sharing among donors. Estimated clonotype richness was generally larger for naive than for memory subsets. Incomplete sequencing was indicated by rarefaction of sorted-subset datasets, despite the large sequencing depth.

The donors were healthy, HIV-negative adults who had no recently reported acute infections or vaccinations. Only Caucasian adults living in Nashville, Tennessee, USA were represented among the donors. CD4+ T cells were enriched through magnetic negative selection, after which naive cells were positively selected on CD45RA and the remaining negative fraction served as the memory subset. Blood was collected by leukapheresis, and PBMCs were isolated by Ficoll-Histopaque density gradient centrifugation and then cryopreserved in liquid nitrogen vapor phase. Analytical flow cytometry was used to check the purity and quantity of every magnetically sorted T cell population. Genomic DNA was isolated from every sorted fraction and measured by UV absorbance on a Nanodrop 2000c. A word on this clone: Its specific antigen is unknown. Base-call qualities are not available, and no considerably larger clone is one nucleotide away.

The rearranged segments are TRBV5-1 and TRBJ2-7, with the D gene call left open. The sequence was obtained from a man aged 18 to 30 in good health. The sample was memory CD4+ T cells sorted from blood. The sample's cell subset or site, from its label and the paper: CD45RA-negative fraction. The CDR3 protein sequence reads: CASSHMSSYEQYF. The nucleotide sequence is TGCGCCAGCAGCCACATGAGCTCCTACGAGCAGTACTTC.